Listed below are T cell receptor beta chains from one sample, sequenced in a study of blood T cells in healthy people across ages. TCRdb reprocessed the 5' RACE reads via MiXCR and lists one record per CDR3 protein. The sample lists fewer than 1.5 million distinct CDR3 sequences; around 42% were seen once. Sequenced sample: blood. The source is a woman between 18 and 29 years old in good health. Each CDR3 is given with its conserved first and last residue. A D gene is named only where the DNA matches it firmly. Part of the rows lack a size; the others show once, few, many or a class for expanded clones.

clone size: -; J gene: TRBJ1-2; D gene: -; V gene: TRBV2; CDR3 DNA: TGTGCCAGCACTCGAAGCTCGAGAGATGGCTACACCTTC; CDR3 protein: CASTRSSRDGYTF
clone size: -; J gene: TRBJ1-3; D gene: -; V gene: TRBV9; CDR3 DNA: TGTGCCAGCAGCGTAGAGGCGCGGAGCTCTGGAAACACCATATATTTT; CDR3 protein: CASSVEARSSGNTIYF
clone size: -; J gene: TRBJ2-3; D gene: TRBD2; V gene: TRBV20-1; CDR3 DNA: TGCAGTGCCCGGAGCGGGACTACAGATACGCAGTATTTT; CDR3 protein: CSARSGTTDTQYF
clone size: few; J gene: TRBJ2-7; D gene: -; V gene: TRBV4-1; CDR3 DNA: TGCGCCAGCAGCCAAGACAGGGTGTCCTCCTACGAGCAGTACTTC; CDR3 protein: CASSQDRVSSYEQYF
clone size: -; J gene: TRBJ2-7; D gene: TRBD2; V gene: TRBV29-1; CDR3 DNA: TGCAGCGCCGTTGGGACTAGCGGGGATCTCATCTCCTACGAGCAGTACTTC; CDR3 protein: CSAVGTSGDLISYEQYF
clone size: many; J gene: TRBJ1-2; D gene: TRBD1; V gene: TRBV4-1; CDR3 DNA: TGCGCCAGCAGCCAAGAGTCAGGGGGGATCTATGGCTACACCTTC; CDR3 protein: CASSQESGGIYGYTF
clone size: -; J gene: TRBJ1-1; D gene: TRBD1; V gene: TRBV5-1; CDR3 DNA: TGCGCCAGCAGCACAACAGGGGTGGGCGGCACTGAAGCTTTCTTT; CDR3 protein: CASSTTGVGGTEAFF
clone size: -; J gene: TRBJ1-1; D gene: -; V gene: TRBV7-9; CDR3 DNA: TGTGCCAGCAGATTTTGGGGGCGCGGGACTGAAGCTTTCTTT; CDR3 protein: CASRFWGRGTEAFF
clone size: -; J gene: TRBJ2-7; D gene: -; V gene: TRBV10-2; CDR3 DNA: TGCGCCAGCAGTGGGGGCAGCGAATACGAGCAGTACTTC; CDR3 protein: CASSGGSEYEQYF
clone size: -; J gene: TRBJ2-3; D gene: -; V gene: TRBV10-3; CDR3 DNA: TGTGCCATCCGAGGGCAGGGTAACACAGATACGCAGTATTTT; CDR3 protein: CAIRGQGNTDTQYF
clone size: many; J gene: TRBJ2-7; D gene: TRBD2; V gene: TRBV2; CDR3 DNA: TGTGCCAGCAGTCATCCTAGCGGTACCTACGAGCAGTACTTC; CDR3 protein: CASSHPSGTYEQYF
clone size: -; J gene: TRBJ1-2; D gene: TRBD1; V gene: TRBV6-5; CDR3 DNA: TGTGCCAGCAGGGTCGGCAGGGGGTATGGCTACACCTTC; CDR3 protein: CASRVGRGYGYTF
clone size: -; J gene: TRBJ2-1; D gene: TRBD1; V gene: TRBV9; CDR3 DNA: TGTGCCAGCAGCGGACGGGACAGGGGGGTCCCAGGTGAGCAGTTCTTC; CDR3 protein: CASSGRDRGVPGEQFF
clone size: few; J gene: TRBJ2-7; D gene: -; V gene: TRBV11-2; CDR3 DNA: TGTGCCAGCAGCCCAGACCCGGAACGATACGAGCAGTACTTC; CDR3 protein: CASSPDPERYEQYF
clone size: -; J gene: TRBJ2-2; D gene: -; V gene: TRBV20-1; CDR3 DNA: TGCATTGCTAGAGACGCGAACACCGGGGAGCTGTTTTTT; CDR3 protein: CIARDANTGELFF